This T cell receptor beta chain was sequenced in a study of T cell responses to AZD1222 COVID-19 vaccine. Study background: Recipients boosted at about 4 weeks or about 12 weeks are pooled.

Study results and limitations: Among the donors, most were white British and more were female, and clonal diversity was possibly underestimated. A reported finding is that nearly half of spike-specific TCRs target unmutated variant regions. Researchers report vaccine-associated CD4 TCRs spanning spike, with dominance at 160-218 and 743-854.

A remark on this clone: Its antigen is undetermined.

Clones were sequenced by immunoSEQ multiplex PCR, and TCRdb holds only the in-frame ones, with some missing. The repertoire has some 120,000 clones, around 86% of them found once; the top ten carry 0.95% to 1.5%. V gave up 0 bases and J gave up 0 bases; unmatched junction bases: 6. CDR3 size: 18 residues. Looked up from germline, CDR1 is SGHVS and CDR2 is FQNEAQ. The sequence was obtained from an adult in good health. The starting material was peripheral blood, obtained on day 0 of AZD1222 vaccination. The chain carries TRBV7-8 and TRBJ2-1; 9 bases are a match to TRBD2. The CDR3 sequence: CASSLAVAGESSYNEQFF. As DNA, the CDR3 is TGTGCCAGCAGCTTAGCGGTAGCGGGGGAGAGCTCCTACAATGAGCAGTTCTTC.